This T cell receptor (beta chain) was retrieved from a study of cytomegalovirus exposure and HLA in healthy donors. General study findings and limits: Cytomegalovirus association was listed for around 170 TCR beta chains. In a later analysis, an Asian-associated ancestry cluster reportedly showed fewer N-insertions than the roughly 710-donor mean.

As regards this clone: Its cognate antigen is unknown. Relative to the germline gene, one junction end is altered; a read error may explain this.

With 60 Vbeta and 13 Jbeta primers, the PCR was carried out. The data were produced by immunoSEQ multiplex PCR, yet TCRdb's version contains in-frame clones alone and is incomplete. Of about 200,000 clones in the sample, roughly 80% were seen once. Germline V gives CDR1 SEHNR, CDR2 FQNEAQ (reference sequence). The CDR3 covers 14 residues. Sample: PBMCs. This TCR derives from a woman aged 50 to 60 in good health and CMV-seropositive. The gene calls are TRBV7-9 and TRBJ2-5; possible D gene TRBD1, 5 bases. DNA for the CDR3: TGTTCCAGCAGCTTAGGTCAGGGCGGAGAGACCCAGTACTTC. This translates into CSSSLGQGGETQYF.